A single sample gave rise to the 23 T cell receptor beta chains below, sequenced in a study of T cells after yellow fever vaccination. TCRdb reprocessed the 5' RACE reads with MiXCR, giving one entry per CDR3 protein. The profile covers some 260,000 distinct CDR3 sequences, with over 4.5% appearing a single time and 3% to 4% taken by the ten largest. This specimen consisted of CD4+ T cells sorted from PBMCs, obtained on the day of the yellow fever booster vaccination. These receptors all stem from a man between 18 and 35 years old who received the YFV17D yellow fever vaccine.

In this sample, this clonotype turned up a few times. This rearrangement joins TRBV7-9 to TRBJ2-7, with TRBD1 matching 8 bases. This CDR3 contains 15 residues. V shed 1 base and J 3 bases; nucleotides not matched to a gene: 5. CDR1 is SEHNR, CDR2 FQNEAQ, per germline (reference sequence). CDR3 region: CASSLGTDRGYEQYV. The CDR3 nucleotides are TGTGCCAGCAGCTTAGGGACCGACAGGGGCTACGAGCAGTACGTC.

This clonotype was recorded at least ten times. V usage is TRBV5-1 and J usage is TRBJ1-6; D gene uncertain. Germline V gives CDR1 SGHRS, CDR2 YFSETQ. This CDR3 spans 14 amino acids. The V and J ends lost 2 bases and 10 bases respectively, with 13 bases between them. CDR3 bases: TGCGCCAGCAGCTTCCCAGCACTGGGATCACCCCTCCACTTT. Its translation is CASSFPALGSPLHF.

The V gene is TRBV5-1, the J gene TRBJ2-6; D perhaps matches TRBD1 (6 bases). CDR1 and CDR2 from the germline V gene are SGHRS and YFSETQ. This CDR3 comprises 18 residues. V was cut by 0 bases and J by 0 bases, with 13 bases left in between. The CDR3 DNA is TGCGCCAGCAGCTTGGTATCAGGGGACCTCTCTGGGGCCAACGTCCTGACTTTC. This sequence encodes CASSLVSGDLSGANVLTF.

This clonotype has a handful of counts. V and J are TRBV7-2 and TRBJ1-6; D gene uncertain. Germline V gives CDR1 SGHTA, CDR2 FQGNSA. The CDR3 extends over 15 amino acids. Trimming removed 0 bases at V and 10 bases at J, with 13 bases between. The CDR3 loop is CASSLAGPTNSPLHF. DNA for the CDR3: TGTGCCAGCAGCTTAGCGGGCCCCACCAACTCACCCCTCCACTTT.

This clonotype showed up many times. V and J are TRBV5-1 and TRBJ2-7; a weak D match, TRBD2 (6 bases). Germline V gene lookup returns CDR1 SGHRS and CDR2 YFSETQ. The CDR3 spans 14 residues. The germline V and J ends were trimmed by 4 bases and 6 bases, with 17 bases remaining between them. Here the CDR3 reads CASSALVAGSEQYF. The CDR3 DNA reads TGCGCCAGCAGCGCCCTCGTGGCGGGGTCCGAGCAGTACTTC.

This clonotype was seen a few times. The rearrangement links TRBV11-3 to TRBJ2-7; D is tentatively TRBD1 or TRBD2 (5 bases each). V shed 1 base and J shed 5 bases, with 12 bases lying between them. From germline, CDR1 is SGHNT and CDR2 YENEEA. The length of the CDR3 is 14 residues. CDR3 amino acids: CASSLGGTRDEQYF. The CDR3 DNA is TGTGCCAGCAGCTTAGGGGGGACCAGGGACGAGCAGTACTTC.

In this sample, this clonotype turned up a few times. This rearrangement joins TRBV12-3 or TRBV12-4 to TRBJ2-7; D may match TRBD1 or TRBD2 (5 bases each). V shed 2 bases and J shed 9 bases, with 17 bases lying between them. This CDR3 comprises 14 residues. The DNA of the CDR3 is TGTGCCAGCAGTTTAAACCAGGCCGGGACCCCGCAGTACGTC. As protein: CASSLNQAGTPQYV.

This chain connects TRBV7-8 to TRBJ2-5, with 7 bases that match TRBD1. Germline CDR1 reads SGHVS; CDR2 reads FQNEAQ. V lost 0 bases to trimming and J lost 5 bases; unmatched junction nucleotides: 9. This CDR3 is 16 amino acids long. The CDR3 nucleotides read TGTGCCAGCAGCTTAGCGCGGTTAGGGGGCGTTGAGACCCAGTACTTC. Its translation is CASSLARLGGVETQYF.

This clonotype has ten or more counts. J is TRBJ1-4 and V is TRBV20-1, with TRBD1 as a possible D gene (6 bases). CDR1 and CDR2 (germline): DFQATT, SNEGSKA (reference sequence). The CDR3 runs to 14 residues. V was cut by 5 bases and J by 6 bases, with 16 bases left in between. CDR3 bases: TGCAGTGCTCGCAACAGGGTGGGGGATGAAAAACTGTTTTTT. Encoded protein: CSARNRVGDEKLFF.

There are a few counts of this clonotype. The genes are TRBV5-4 and TRBJ1-4; tentative D call: TRBD1 (5 bases). This CDR3 is 13 amino acids long. Looked up from germline, CDR1 is SGHNT and CDR2 is YYREEE (reference sequence). Trimming pared 1 base from V and 8 bases from J, leaving 9 bases between. DNA for the CDR3: TGTGCCAGCAGCTTGCAGGGCGGGGAAAAACTGTTTTTT. This sequence encodes CASSLQGGEKLFF.

This clonotype was counted many times. The V gene is TRBV4-3, the J gene TRBJ2-2, with TRBD2 as a possible D gene (6 bases). This CDR3 spans 17 amino acids. Per the germline V gene, CDR1 is LGHNA and CDR2 is YSLEER. With 0 bases removed from V and 8 bases from J, the gap between germline ends came to 19 bases. The CDR3 reads CASSQETLGGTPGELFF. CDR3 nucleotide sequence: TGCGCCAGCAGCCAAGAGACCCTCGGCGGGACTCCAGGGGAGCTGTTTTTT.

This sequence joins TRBV3-1 and TRBJ2-3; TRBD2 is a possible D gene (6 bases). This CDR3 spans 17 amino acids. Trimming removed 6 bases from V and 0 bases from J, with 19 bases in between. Germline lookup yields CDR1 LGHDT and CDR2 YNNKEL (reference sequence). The CDR3 bases are TGTGCCAGCAGTCCCCTCCCGGGACTGCTAAGCACAGATACGCAGTATTTT. Its protein is CASSPLPGLLSTDTQYF.

This clonotype was seen ten or more times. The chain couples TRBV7-6 to TRBJ1-1, with D tentatively TRBD1 (5 bases). This CDR3 is built from 13 residues. V lost 0 bases and J 11 bases, leaving 13 bases between the germline ends. Germline V gives CDR1 SGHVS, CDR2 FNYEAQ. The CDR3 is CASSLAVRTRAFF. DNA for the CDR3: TGTGCCAGCAGCTTAGCGGTCCGGACACGGGCTTTCTTT.

The sample holds many counts of this clonotype. The chain couples TRBV12-3 or TRBV12-4 to TRBJ1-5, with D unresolved. The CDR3 covers 13 residues. The V end lost 3 bases, the J end lost 6 bases, and 9 bases lay between the germline ends. As DNA, the CDR3 is TGTGCCAGCAGTTTTCAGAAGAGTCAGCCCCAGCATTTT. Residues: CASSFQKSQPQHF.

The chain carries TRBV18 and TRBJ2-7; possible D gene TRBD2, 5 bases. Trimming shortened V by 3 bases and J by 1 base, and 10 bases separated the two germline ends. The CDR3 runs 14 residues. Germline assignment: CDR1 KGHSH and CDR2 LQKENI. CDR3 sequence (DNA): TGTGCCAGCTCACCTACGGGGTGGTCCTACGAGCAGTACTTC. The encoded protein is CASSPTGWSYEQYF. Variable domain in full (rest from reference TRBV18 and TRBJ2-7): NAGVMQNPRHLVRRRGQEARLRCSPMKGHSHVYWYRQLPEEGLKFMVYLQKENIIDESGMPKERFSAEFPKEGPSILRIQQVVRGDSAAYFCASSPTGWSYEQYFGPGTRLTVT.

This sequence joins TRBV20-1 and TRBJ2-7; 10 bases fit TRBD2. Germline CDR1 DFQATT, CDR2 SNEGSKA (reference sequence). The CDR3 has 15 amino acids. The V gene end was trimmed by 0 bases and the J gene end by 3 bases; junction bases not matched to a gene: 5. CDR3 bases: TGCAGTGCTAGAGAATTCGCTAGCGGGGGCTACGAGCAGTACTTC. The encoded protein is CSAREFASGGYEQYF.

The rearrangement links TRBV24-1 to TRBJ2-1, with D possibly being TRBD1 or TRBD2 (6 bases each). This CDR3 has 16 amino acids. CDR1 is KGHDR, CDR2 SFDVKD, per germline. Trimming took off 2 bases at V and 6 bases at J, with 16 bases between the two ends. The CDR3 loop is CATSDSSGGPGNEQFF. As DNA, the CDR3 is TGTGCCACCAGTGATTCTAGTGGGGGGCCCGGCAATGAGCAGTTCTTC.

This clonotype has a handful of counts. A read error may be the cause here, since a much bigger clone is one base away. This chain joins TRBV10-3 and TRBJ2-3; tentative D call: TRBD1 (5 bases). Germline CDR1 is ENHRY and CDR2 is SYGVKD. This CDR3 has 13 residues. The CDR3 loop is CAVSDFRGDTQYF. The CDR3 bases are TGTGCCGTCAGTGATTTTAGGGGAGATACGCAGTATTTT.

This clonotype has only a few counts. V usage is TRBV4-3 and J usage is TRBJ1-6, with D perhaps matching TRBD1 (5 bases). Trimming pared 4 bases from V and 9 bases from J, leaving 13 bases between. Germline V gives CDR1 LGHNA, CDR2 YSLEER. CDR3 size: 14 residues. The CDR3 protein is CASSPELGGSPLHF. CDR3 DNA: TGCGCCAGCAGCCCGGAGCTCGGGGGTTCACCCCTCCACTTT.

This clonotype has at least ten counts. V is TRBV5-1 and J is TRBJ2-7, with 8 bases lining up with TRBD2. Looked up from germline, CDR1 is SGHRS and CDR2 is YFSETQ. The CDR3 is made up of 13 amino acids. The J segment lost 3 bases and the V segment lost 4 bases, leaving 3 bases of the junction unmatched. The CDR3 DNA sequence: TGCGCCAGCAGCAGTAGCGGGGTCTACGAGCAGTACTTC. Amino acid sequence: CASSSSGVYEQYF.

This clonotype was seen a handful of times. J is TRBJ1-1 and V is TRBV29-1; unclear D gene. Trimming took 0 bases from V and 10 from J, leaving 15 bases between them. The germline CDR1 and CDR2 sequences are SQVTM and ANQGSEA. The CDR3 has 13 residues. DNA of the CDR3: TGCAGCGTTGAAGACCTCGGCCAGGCGCGAGCTTTCTTT. Translating it yields CSVEDLGQARAFF.

This chain links TRBV4-1 with TRBJ1-3; D is perhaps TRBD1 (5 bases). The CDR3 sequence is 14 residues long. Germline CDR1 is MGHRA and CDR2 is YSYEKL. Trimming cost V 1 base and J 8 bases, with 12 bases left between them. Here the CDR3 DNA reads TGCGCCAGCAGCCAAGGACCGGCGGGGGACACCATATATTTT. The encoded protein is CASSQGPAGDTIYF.

This clonotype showed up just a few times. A read error may account for a junction end that differs from germline. The chain employs TRBV7-2 and TRBJ1-6; TRBD1 is a possible D gene (6 bases). The CDR3 is 15 residues long. CDR1 and CDR2 from the germline V gene are SGHTA and FQGNSA. DNA of the CDR3: TGTGCCGGCAGCTTAGGCTTAGCAGGGGTCTCACCCCTCCACTTT. This codes for CAGSLGLAGVSPLHF.